This T cell receptor (beta chain) was observed in a study of CD8+CD57+ T cells in acquired aplastic anemia. Turning to the study itself: Isolated CD4+ and CD8+ cells, once sorted, yielded DNA averaging approximately 3 ug. Researchers reported that healthy donors averaged roughly 11 million reads for CD4+ cells.

The CDR3 has 13 residues. In germline, CDR1 is LNHNV, CDR2 YYDKDF (reference sequence). Between the trimmed V and J ends, which lost 3 bases and 2 bases, there was a span of 6 bases. Profiling of TCR beta VDJ combinations and CDR3 sequences used genomic DNA as template. One entry per CDR3 protein results from TCRdb running MiXCR on the reads. The table has approximately 200,000 distinct CDR3 sequences, around 63% seen once. Comment on this clonotype: Its antigen remains unknown.

General study points: Patients and controls shared approximately 28 CD8+ CDR3 sequences. Patients did not significantly differ from controls in CD8+ Simpson's diversity.

Sequenced material: sorted CD4+, CD8+, or CD8+CD57+ T cells (not recorded which) from PBMCs. The clonotype was recovered from a human donor in good health. This sequence joins TRBV15 and TRBJ2-3; D remains ambiguous. CDR3 DNA sequence: TGTGCCACCAGCAGGGGTCTCACAGATACGCAGTATTTT. Translated: CATSRGLTDTQYF.